The 31 T cell receptor beta chains presented below share a single source sample, sequenced in a study of chemoradiotherapy in HPV16-positive cancers (dated by TCRdb to between 2021 and 2024). Receptors were amplified or captured by the immunoSEQ multiplex PCR assay. As stored in TCRdb, this immuneACCESS dataset retains in-frame rearrangements with V and J assigned. A fraction of the clones does not appear; measured against another copy, unresolved V genes explain less than half of the discrepancy, and the remainder lacks a known reason. This sample has over 14,000 clones in its table, and 65% to 85% of those were observed once. Of the sample, roughly 9.6% is held by the ten largest clones. The specimen was taken from a patient who underwent chemoradiotherapy. The receptors come from a human donor with HPV-associated anogenital cancer.

This clone was detected only once. V gene TRBV6-5 combines with J gene TRBJ2-7; 10 bases are a match to TRBD1. This CDR3 is 15 amino acids long. J was trimmed by 2 bases and V by 4 bases; bases with no gene match: 5. Per germline, CDR1 MNHEY and CDR2 SVGAGI. The CDR3 reads CASSLAGTGAYEQYF. DNA of the CDR3: TGTGCCAGCAGTTTAGCCGGGACAGGGGCCTACGAGCAGTACTTC.

The V and J genes are TRBV6-5 and TRBJ2-7; D is uncertain. The CDR3 spans 14 residues. The V end was cut by 0 bases, the J end by 7 bases, with 13 bases between. CDR1 and CDR2 (germline): MNHEY, SVGAGI. CDR3 sequence: CASSYSNVDGEQYF. As DNA, the CDR3 is TGTGCCAGCAGTTACTCGAACGTAGACGGTGAGCAGTACTTC.

The CDR3 loop reads CASSSHRAHTETQYF. The DNA of the CDR3 is TGTGCCAGCAGTTCCCACAGGGCGCATACAGAGACCCAGTACTTC. The chain joins TRBV6-1 to TRBJ2-5, with D possibly being TRBD1 (6 bases). The germline V and J ends were trimmed by 5 bases and 4 bases, with 17 bases remaining between them. This CDR3 contains 15 residues. CDR1 and CDR2 from the germline V gene are MNHNS and SASEGT.

The chain carries TRBV5-6 and TRBJ1-3, with D unresolved. The CDR3 sequence is 11 residues long. V lost 2 bases, J lost 3 bases, and 0 bases lay in between. Germline V lookup: CDR1 SGHDT, CDR2 YYEEEE. CDR3 residues: CASSFGNTIYF. The CDR3 DNA follows: TGTGCCAGCAGCTTTGGAAACACCATATATTTT.

This chain connects TRBV15 to TRBJ1-1; D might be TRBD1 (5 bases). V lost 5 bases, J lost 1 base, and 11 bases lay in between. Germline V gene data show CDR1 as LNHNV and CDR2 as YYDKDF (reference sequence). The CDR3 is 14 residues long. The CDR3, as DNA: TGTGCCACCAGCTTCCGGGACGGGAACACTGAAGCTTTCTTT. Its translation: CATSFRDGNTEAFF.

The rearrangement links TRBV19 to TRBJ1-1, with 7 positions matching TRBD1. The junction had 2 bases not matched to a gene; V was cut back by 3 bases and J by 7 bases. The CDR3 is 12 residues long. CDR1 LNHDA and CDR2 SQIVND come from the germline V gene (reference sequence). In DNA, the CDR3 is TGTGCCAGTAGTATCTGGGACAGTGAAGCTTTCTTT. Amino acids: CASSIWDSEAFF.

The chain employs TRBV6-6 and TRBJ2-3; 9 bases agree with TRBD2. The ends lost 2 bases at V and 2 bases at J; junction bases unmatched: 5. Germline CDR1 reads MNHNY; CDR2 reads SVGAGI (reference sequence). This CDR3 spans 16 amino acids. The CDR3 loop reads CASSYKASGNTDTQYF. The DNA of the CDR3 is TGTGCCAGCAGTTACAAGGCTAGCGGGAACACAGATACGCAGTATTTT.

This chain connects TRBV30 to TRBJ1-1; perhaps TRBD1 as D (5 bases). V was shortened by 2 bases and J by 4 bases, with 11 bases between the two germline ends. CDR1 is GTSNPN, CDR2 SVGIG, per germline (reference sequence). This CDR3 comprises 13 residues. CDR3 bases: TGTGCCTGGAGTAGCAAGGGGTTCACTGAAGCTTTCTTT. Protein: CAWSSKGFTEAFF.

This clone was counted a single time. This chain uses TRBV4-3 with TRBJ2-1; D is tentatively TRBD1 or TRBD2 (7 bases each). CDR1 is LGHNA and CDR2 is YSLEER in the germline V gene. V was shortened by 0 bases and J by 4 bases, with 13 bases between the two germline ends. The CDR3 extends over 16 amino acids. The CDR3 sequence: CASSQDWEGAYNEQFF. The DNA of the CDR3 is TGCGCCAGCAGCCAAGATTGGGAGGGGGCATACAATGAGCAGTTCTTC.

V and J are TRBV27 and TRBJ2-5; 8 bases are shared with TRBD1. There are 16 residues in the CDR3. Germline values: CDR1 MNHEY, CDR2 SMNVEV (reference sequence). V lost 4 bases and J lost 5; bases outside the gene matches: 12. This CDR3 reads CASSSDSAGGWETQYF. In DNA, the CDR3 is TGTGCCAGCAGTTCCGACTCTGCAGGGGGCTGGGAGACCCAGTACTTC.

The V gene is TRBV19, the J gene TRBJ2-2; perhaps D is TRBD1 or TRBD2 (6 bases each). In germline, CDR1 is LNHDA, CDR2 SQIVND (reference sequence). V was shortened by 4 bases and J by 11 bases, with 14 bases between the two germline ends. CDR3 size: 13 residues. In DNA form, the CDR3 reads TGTGCCAGTAGTACTATGGTGGGGGGCGAGCTGTTTTTT. Translating gives CASSTMVGGELFF.

The chain has TRBV2 and TRBJ2-7, with 13 bases lining up with TRBD2. Germline CDR1 reads SNHLY; CDR2 reads FYNNEI. V gave up 7 bases and J gave up 0 bases; unmatched junction bases: 3. The CDR3 covers 15 residues. The CDR3 spells CASTGTSGTSYEQYF. The CDR3 DNA reads TGTGCCAGCACTGGGACTAGCGGGACCTCCTACGAGCAGTACTTC.

The V and J genes are TRBV6-1 and TRBJ1-2, with D possibly TRBD1 on 5 matching bases. The CDR3 spans 11 residues. Trimming pared 6 bases from V and 6 bases from J, leaving 8 bases between. Looked up from germline, CDR1 is MNHNS and CDR2 is SASEGT. CDR3 protein: CASRMTDGYTF. The CDR3 DNA sequence: TGTGCCAGCAGGATGACAGATGGCTACACCTTC.

The chain joins TRBV7-3 to TRBJ1-2; D might be TRBD1 (6 bases). CDR3 size: 11 residues. Germline values: CDR1 SGHTA, CDR2 FQGTGA. CDR3 in amino acids: CPWQGNYGYTF. DNA for the CDR3: TGTCCCTGGCAGGGGAACTATGGCTACACCTTC.

This chain links TRBV2 with TRBJ2-1; the D is unclear. Germline V gene lookup returns CDR1 SNHLY and CDR2 FYNNEI. V was pared by 1 base and J by 0 bases, with 4 bases between. This CDR3 comprises 14 residues. CDR3 sequence reads: CASSEEYSYNEQFF. The CDR3 DNA sequence: TGTGCCAGCAGTGAAGAGTACTCCTACAATGAGCAGTTCTTC.

This clone appeared a single time. The chain is built from TRBV10-2 and TRBJ1-2; TRBD1 agrees at 10 bases. The CDR3 is 14 residues long. The ends lost 6 bases at V and 7 bases at J; junction bases unmatched: 8. In germline, CDR1 is WSHSY, CDR2 SAAADI. The CDR3 nucleotides read TGCGCCAGCAGCCCGGGACAGGGGTTTCGTGGCTACACCTTC. Protein sequence: CASSPGQGFRGYTF.

The genes are TRBV4-2 and TRBJ1-1; TRBD1 matches 8 bases. The CDR3 runs to 16 residues. In germline, CDR1 is LGHNA, CDR2 YNFKEQ. The V and J ends lost 0 bases and 5 bases, in that order; junction bases with no gene match: 8. CDR3 region: CASSQDNNRGWTEAFF. The CDR3 DNA reads as TGTGCCAGCAGCCAAGATAATAACAGGGGGTGGACTGAAGCTTTCTTT.

This clone was picked up one time. The genes are TRBV27 and TRBJ1-5; D gene ambiguous. V lost 8 bases to trimming and J lost 5 bases, with 16 bases between them. CDR3 size: 14 residues. The germline CDR1 and CDR2 sequences are MNHEY and SMNVEV (reference sequence). The CDR3 reads CASPIPGPYQPQHF. DNA for the CDR3: TGTGCCAGCCCCATACCGGGCCCATATCAGCCCCAGCATTTT.

This chain connects TRBV5-1 to TRBJ2-7, with unresolved D. Germline CDR1 and CDR2: SGHRS and YFSETQ. The V and J ends lost 5 bases and 4 bases respectively, with 10 bases between them. This CDR3 is built from 12 residues. CDR3 DNA sequence: TGCGCCAGCAGAGAGACTGTATACGAGCAGTACTTC. Protein product: CASRETVYEQYF.

The rearrangement joins TRBV9 to TRBJ2-7; possible D gene TRBD2, 6 bases. This CDR3 region has 15 residues. V was clipped by 0 bases and J by 6 bases, with 16 bases between them. The V gene's germline CDR1 is SGDLS and CDR2 YYNGEE. CDR3 nucleotides: TGTGCCAGCAGCGTAGCCGGGGGTAACGAGGGCGAGCAGTACTTC. It specifies CASSVAGGNEGEQYF.

This clone was seen only a few times. The chain has TRBV2 and TRBJ1-5; D is undetermined. Trimming removed 6 bases from V and 1 base from J, with 7 bases in between. Germline lookup yields CDR1 SNHLY and CDR2 FYNNEI. This CDR3 region has 13 residues. The CDR3 spells CASSLWSNQPQHF. The CDR3 nucleotides read TGTGCCAGCAGCCTGTGGAGCAATCAGCCCCAGCATTTT.

This chain joins TRBV30 and TRBJ1-1; TRBD1 might be the D (5 bases). The CDR3 loop spans 14 amino acids. CDR1 is GTSNPN and CDR2 is SVGIG in the germline V gene (reference sequence). With 0 bases removed from V and 5 bases from J, the gap between germline ends came to 13 bases. Written as DNA, the CDR3 is TGTGCCTGGAGTGTACTCCAGGGTAATACTGAAGCTTTCTTT. Protein sequence: CAWSVLQGNTEAFF.

The chain combines TRBV6-5 with TRBJ2-1, with TRBD2 matching over 8 bases. V lost 6 bases and J lost 9; bases outside the gene matches: 7. Germline V CDR1 and CDR2: MNHEY, SVGAGI. The CDR3 runs to 13 residues. The CDR3: CASSPPGGAEQFF. The CDR3 DNA is TGTGCCAGCAGCCCACCCGGGGGGGCTGAGCAGTTCTTC.

The CDR3 spells CASSFAGDSYEQYF. In DNA form, the CDR3 reads TGTGCCAGCAGCTTTGCTGGGGACTCCTACGAGCAGTACTTC. This chain uses TRBV9 with TRBJ2-7; no firm D call. V was pared by 4 bases and J by 0 bases, with 11 bases between. This CDR3 is built from 14 residues. From germline, CDR1 is SGDLS and CDR2 YYNGEE.

The V gene is TRBV27, the J gene TRBJ2-7; TRBD1 might be the D (6 bases). The V gene's germline CDR1 is MNHEY and CDR2 SMNVEV (reference sequence). This CDR3 has 12 amino acids. Trimming stripped 8 bases from V and 7 bases from J, with 15 bases between. The CDR3 DNA reads TGTGCCAGCGGGTCACAGGGCCAAGAGCAGTACTTC. Translation: CASGSQGQEQYF.

This clone has just one count. This chain links TRBV30 with TRBJ1-1; no definite D call. CDR1 GTSNPN and CDR2 SVGIG come from the germline V gene (reference sequence). The V end was cut by 6 bases, the J end by 0 bases, with 14 bases between. The CDR3 totals 14 residues. CDR3 sequence reads: CACQTRGMNTEAFF. CDR3 DNA: TGTGCCTGCCAGACACGGGGAATGAACACTGAAGCTTTCTTT. The variable domain in full, completed from reference TRBV30 and TRBJ1-1, reads SQTIHQWPATLVQPVGSPLSLECTVEGTSNPNLYWYRQAAGRGLQLLFYSVGIGQISSEVPQNLSASRPQDRQFILSSKKLLLSDSGFYLCACQTRGMNTEAFFGQGTRLTVV.

The genes are TRBV29-1 and TRBJ2-1; TRBD1 aligns across 7 bases. Trimming at V came to 5 bases and at J to 6 bases, leaving 7 bases not matched to a gene. CDR1 is SQVTM, CDR2 ANQGSEA, per germline. There are 13 residues in the CDR3. The CDR3 coding sequence is TGCAGCGTTAGAGGGGGCGCCAGCAATGAGCAGTTCTTC. Its protein product is CSVRGGASNEQFF.

The chain is built from TRBV11-3 and TRBJ2-7; D possibly uses TRBD1 or TRBD2 (5 bases each). V lost 0 bases and J lost 5, with 8 bases in between. Germline V gene data show CDR1 as SGHNT and CDR2 as YENEEA. This CDR3 has 13 amino acids. DNA of the CDR3: TGTGCCAGCAGCTTAGAGGGGACGGACGAGCAGTACTTC. Amino acids: CASSLEGTDEQYF.

The V and J genes are TRBV4-1 and TRBJ2-7, with 12 nucleotides matching TRBD2. The junction had 4 bases not matched to a gene; V was cut back by 1 base and J by 6 bases. Germline V CDR1 and CDR2: MGHRA, YSYEKL. The CDR3 sequence is 15 residues long. For the CDR3, the DNA is TGCGCCAGCAGCCAAGTTACTAGCGGGGGGTCCGAGCAGTACTTC. It encodes CASSQVTSGGSEQYF.

The chain uses TRBV28 and TRBJ2-7; 13 bases fit TRBD2. Germline values: CDR1 MDHEN, CDR2 SYDVKM. J lost 0 bases, V lost 4 bases, and 9 bases had no gene match. The CDR3 is 18 amino acids. As DNA, the CDR3 is TGTGCCAGCAGTTCGCCTAGGACTAGCGGGGGATACTCCTACGAGCAGTACTTC. Protein sequence: CASSSPRTSGGYSYEQYF.

J is TRBJ1-2 and V is TRBV27, with D possibly matching TRBD1 (6 bases). CDR3 length equals 15 residues. In germline, CDR1 is MNHEY, CDR2 SMNVEV (reference sequence). Trimming removed 2 bases at V and 5 bases at J, with 15 bases between. The CDR3 protein is CASSLRGGRGYGYTF. DNA for the CDR3: TGTGCCAGCAGTTTAAGGGGGGGCCGGGGGTATGGCTACACCTTC.